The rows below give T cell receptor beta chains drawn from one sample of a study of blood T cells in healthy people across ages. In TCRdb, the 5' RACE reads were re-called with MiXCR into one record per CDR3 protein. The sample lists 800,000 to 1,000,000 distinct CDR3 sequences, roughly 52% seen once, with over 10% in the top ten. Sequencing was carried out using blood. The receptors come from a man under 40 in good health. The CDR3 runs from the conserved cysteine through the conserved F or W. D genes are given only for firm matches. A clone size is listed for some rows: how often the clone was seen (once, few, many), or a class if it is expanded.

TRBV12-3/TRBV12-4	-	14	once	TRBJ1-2	TGTGCCAGCAGTTTTCTTCTCAGTTACTATGGCTACACCTTC	CASSFLLSYYGYTF
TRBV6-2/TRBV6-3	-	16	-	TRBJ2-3	TGTGCCAGCAGTTTTCGCGGACGAATCGGCACAGATACGCAGTATTTT	CASSFRGRIGTDTQYF
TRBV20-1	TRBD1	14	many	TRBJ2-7	TGCAGTGCTCACCCCGGGACAGGGTCCTACGAGCAGTACTTC	CSAHPGTGSYEQYF
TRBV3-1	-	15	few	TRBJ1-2	TGTGCCAGCAGCCAAGAGGGTGGCAGCTCCTATGGCTACACCTTC	CASSQEGGSSYGYTF
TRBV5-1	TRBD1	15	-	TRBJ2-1	TGCGCCAGCAATAAACGGGACAGGGGGACAAATGAGCAGTTCTTC	CASNKRDRGTNEQFF
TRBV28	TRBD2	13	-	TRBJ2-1	TGCAAAACCGGGACTAGCGGGGGGAATGAGCAGTTCTTC	CKTGTSGGNEQFF
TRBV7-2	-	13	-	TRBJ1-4	TGTGCCAGCAGCCGAGGGGGGAATGAAAGACTGTTTTTT	CASSRGGNERLFF
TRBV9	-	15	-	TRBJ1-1	TGTGCCAGCAGCGTAGTCGTAGGGGGACCCCCTGAAGCTTTCTTT	CASSVVVGGPPEAFF
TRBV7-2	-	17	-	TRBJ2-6	TGTGCCAGCGGCTTAGATTCGGGGGGCGCTGGGGCCAACGTCCTGACTTTC	CASGLDSGGAGANVLTF
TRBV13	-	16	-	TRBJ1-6	TGTGCCAGCAGCTCCCTTTCCACAGGCCCTAATTCACCCCTCCACTTT	CASSSLSTGPNSPLHF
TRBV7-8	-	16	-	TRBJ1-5	TGTGCCAGCAGCTTAGCTCGCCATTTAAATGATCAGCCCCAGCATTTT	CASSLARHLNDQPQHF
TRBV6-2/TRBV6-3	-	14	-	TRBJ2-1	TGTGCCAGCAGTTACTCACGCGGCGGTAATGAGCAGTTCTTC	CASSYSRGGNEQFF
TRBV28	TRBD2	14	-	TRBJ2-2	TGTGCCAGCAAGAGCGGGGAGAACACCGGGGAGCTGTTTTTT	CASKSGENTGELFF
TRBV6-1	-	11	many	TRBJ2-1	TGTGCCAGCCGGTACCAGGGTGAGCAGTTCTTC	CASRYQGEQFF
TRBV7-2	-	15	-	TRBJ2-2	TGTGCCAGCAGCTTAGGTGGCATTAACACCGGGGAGCTGTTTTTT	CASSLGGINTGELFF